This T cell receptor beta chain was documented in a study of T cells after yellow fever vaccination. Overall study findings and caveats: CD4 and CD8 compartments shared a small share of clonotypes. Abundant contaminating clonotypes from the bulk population could appear in FACS-sorted repertoires. Once the booster was given, most primary-vaccination clones reappeared, at just over 95% for CD4 and roughly 86% for CD8.

This clonotype was recorded a few times. No antigen is known for it. Template switching by 5'RACE produced TCR cDNA, adding a universal primer site and UMIs. TCRdb itself ran the 5' RACE reads through MiXCR, one entry per CDR3 protein. The table records 500,000 to 650,000 distinct CDR3 sequences, approximately 13% of them present only once. Sequencing used PBMCs, obtained on the day of the yellow fever booster vaccination. The clonotype comes from a man in his thirties or forties who received the YFV17D yellow fever vaccine.

The CDR3 DNA sequence: TGTGCCAGCAGCTTGCACCCAGTCATGAACACTGAAGCTTTCTTT. Translating gives CASSLHPVMNTEAFF. This chain connects TRBV7-2 to TRBJ1-1; the D is unclear. The V and J ends lost 3 bases and 0 bases respectively, with 11 bases between them. Looked up from germline, CDR1 is SGHTA and CDR2 is FQGNSA. The CDR3 sequence is 15 residues long.